Listed below are T cell receptor beta chains from one sample, sequenced in a study of T-cell reconstitution after alpha-beta-depleted transplantation in children. MiXCR was run by TCRdb on the PCR reads, yielding one entry per CDR3 protein. Found here are approximately 350,000 distinct CDR3 sequences, about an eighth of them singletons; the top ten hold 3.5% to 4.5%. The sequenced sample was PBMCs, obtained from the stem cell graft. These receptors originate from a human donor who donated a stem cell graft to a child with Fanconi anemia. The CDR3 runs from the conserved cysteine through the conserved F or W. Each record gives: D gene, clone size, J gene, V gene, CDR3 protein, CDR3 DNA. The D gene is left open where the match is weak. Clone size is stated in some rows and not others, as once, few, many or a class when expanded.

>-|-|TRBJ1-5|TRBV20-1
CSARWSQTHNQPQHF
TGCAGTGCTAGATGGTCCCAGACACACAATCAGCCCCAGCATTTT
>-|few|TRBJ2-3|TRBV7-9
CASSLPSGSTDTQYF
TGTGCCAGCAGCTTACCATCCGGCAGCACAGATACGCAGTATTTT
>TRBD2|few|TRBJ2-5|TRBV20-1
CSSGGARRETQYF
TGCAGCAGCGGGGGGGCCCGTCGAGAGACCCAGTACTTC
>-|many|TRBJ2-3|TRBV15
CATSRAGNLADTQYF
TGTGCCACCAGCAGGGCAGGGAATCTCGCAGATACGCAGTATTTT
>-|many|TRBJ2-4|TRBV12-3/TRBV12-4
CASSSLTALAKNIQYF
TGTGCCAGCAGTTCACTGACAGCACTAGCCAAAAACATTCAGTACTTC
>TRBD1|few|TRBJ2-5|TRBV2
CASTMDREETQYF
TGTGCCAGCACTATGGACAGGGAGGAGACCCAGTACTTC
>-|few|TRBJ2-2|TRBV6-4
CASSDSWLGANTGELFF
TGTGCCAGCAGTGACTCATGGCTAGGCGCGAACACCGGGGAGCTGTTTTTT
>-|many|TRBJ2-1|TRBV25-1
CASSELSGYEQFF
TGTGCCAGCAGTGAATTGTCGGGGTATGAGCAGTTCTTC
>-|many|TRBJ1-1|TRBV12-3/TRBV12-4
CASSFQMRTEAFF
TGTGCCAGCAGTTTTCAGATGAGAACTGAAGCTTTCTTT
>-|few|TRBJ2-7|TRBV5-1
CASSLFSPKGNRYEQYF
TGCGCCAGCAGCTTGTTCAGCCCGAAGGGGAATCGGTACGAGCAGTACTTC
>-|many|TRBJ2-7|TRBV5-8
CASSLGIGGPLGEQYF
TGTGCCAGCAGCCTAGGTATTGGTGGACCGCTGGGGGAGCAGTACTTC
>-|many|TRBJ2-1|TRBV5-6
CASSSRGGLYNEQFF
TGTGCCAGCAGCAGTAGGGGGGGCCTCTACAATGAGCAGTTCTTC
>TRBD2|-|TRBJ2-1|TRBV7-2
CASSSVGLAGINEQFF
TGTGCCAGCAGCTCAGTGGGACTAGCGGGGATCAATGAGCAGTTCTTC
>-|-|TRBJ1-1|TRBV20-1
CSASPSARHTEAFF
TGCAGTGCTAGTCCGTCGGCGCGACACACTGAAGCTTTCTTT
>TRBD2|-|TRBJ2-3|TRBV4-3
CVSRITSAGGSDTQYF
TGCGTCAGCAGGATTACGTCGGCGGGGGGGTCAGATACGCAGTATTTT
>TRBD1|-|TRBJ2-7|TRBV6-1
CATRPWDRGYEQYF
TGTGCCACCCGACCTTGGGACAGGGGCTACGAGCAGTACTTC
>-|-|TRBJ2-1|TRBV5-1
CASSSGLRSSYNEQFF
TGCGCCAGCAGCTCGGGATTAAGGAGCTCCTACAATGAGCAGTTCTTC
>-|many|TRBJ2-4|TRBV7-2
CASTPNPRQANIQYF
TGTGCCAGCACCCCAAACCCGAGGCAGGCTAACATTCAGTACTTC
>-|many|TRBJ2-2|TRBV29-1
CSVEKFGGTGELFF
TGCAGCGTTGAAAAGTTTGGGGGAACCGGGGAGCTGTTTTTT
>-|-|TRBJ2-3|TRBV3-1
CASSPDLADTQYF
TGTGCCAGCAGCCCAGATCTAGCGGATACGCAGTATTTT
>-|few|TRBJ2-1|TRBV14
CASSQRLGGLDNEQFF
TGTGCCAGCAGCCAACGCCTAGGGGGGTTGGACAATGAGCAGTTCTTC
>-|many|TRBJ2-5|TRBV20-1
CSASPAVQETQYF
TGCAGTGCTAGTCCAGCGGTGCAAGAGACCCAGTACTTC
>-|few|TRBJ2-5|TRBV15
CATSRVAAETQYF
TGTGCCACCAGCAGAGTAGCGGCGGAGACCCAGTACTTC
>-|-|TRBJ2-3|TRBV6-2/TRBV6-3
CASSYGSLSTDTQYF
TGTGCCAGCAGTTACGGATCTCTTTCCACAGATACGCAGTATTTT
>TRBD2|few|TRBJ2-3|TRBV7-3
CASGASGGGGKYF
TGTGCCAGCGGAGCTAGCGGGGGAGGTGGGAAGTATTTT
>TRBD1|many|TRBJ2-5|TRBV7-9
CASSLLSGQGSETQYF
TGTGCCAGCAGCTTATTGTCGGGACAGGGGAGCGAGACCCAGTACTTC
>-|many|TRBJ1-1|TRBV29-1
CSGRTGSRTEAFF
TGCAGCGGAAGGACCGGATCGAGGACTGAAGCTTTCTTT
>-|many|TRBJ1-6|TRBV5-1
CASSYGQPDSPLHF
TGCGCCAGCAGCTATGGACAGCCGGATTCACCCCTCCACTTT
>-|many|TRBJ1-1|TRBV12-3/TRBV12-4
CASSRGRAEAFF
TGTGCCAGCAGTAGAGGGAGGGCTGAAGCTTTCTTT
>-|few|TRBJ1-4|TRBV4-3
CASSRAGTTNEKLFF
TGCGCCAGCAGCCGCGCGGGGACAACTAATGAAAAACTGTTTTTT
>TRBD2|few|TRBJ2-2|TRBV27
CASNAGGPSGELFF
TGTGCCAGCAACGCGGGGGGGCCGAGCGGGGAGCTGTTTTTT
>-|-|TRBJ1-5|TRBV9
CASTEEDFDQPQHF
TGTGCCAGCACCGAAGAAGATTTCGATCAGCCCCAGCATTTT
>-|-|TRBJ2-2|TRBV6-2/TRBV6-3
CASSYSNRAGELFF
TGTGCCAGCAGTTACTCGAATAGGGCCGGGGAGCTGTTTTTT
>TRBD1|many|TRBJ2-5|TRBV20-1
CSAGEAGGFGQETQYF
TGCAGTGCTGGGGAAGCAGGGGGTTTCGGCCAAGAGACCCAGTACTTC
>-|few|TRBJ2-1|TRBV7-8
CASSYDSEQFF
TGTGCCAGCAGCTACGATAGTGAGCAGTTCTTC
>-|many|TRBJ2-3|TRBV20-1
CSVEPPFISGTDTQYF
TGCAGTGTCGAGCCACCTTTTATTAGCGGAACAGATACGCAGTATTTT
>TRBD1|few|TRBJ1-1|TRBV3-1
CASRTQTGGTEAFF
TGTGCCAGCAGGACCCAAACAGGGGGCACTGAAGCTTTCTTT